The 2 T cell receptor beta chains listed next were all sequenced from one sample in a study of blood T cell repertoires in COVID-19. TCRdb's copy holds only in-frame clones and misses some; the assay was immunoSEQ multiplex PCR. The table lists 200,000 to 250,000 clones, 80% to 90% of them singletons. Sequencing input: peripheral blood. The receptors shown here come from a woman of 80 years or more with acute or convalescent COVID-19.

The chain uses TRBV6-6 and TRBJ2-7; tentatively, D is TRBD2 (5 bases). CDR1 and CDR2 from the germline V gene are MNHNY and SVGAGI (reference sequence). CDR3 size: 11 residues. Trimming stripped 2 bases from V and 6 bases from J, with 5 bases between. This chain's CDR3 is CASSYEGEQYF. CDR3 sequence (DNA): TGTGCCAGCAGTTACGAGGGCGAGCAGTACTTC.

The chain carries TRBV30 and TRBJ1-1; D is uncertain. CDR3 length: 13 amino acids. Deletions cut 0 bases from V and 4 bases from J, with 9 bases between. The germline CDR1 and CDR2 sequences are GTSNPN and SVGIG (reference sequence). The CDR3 region is CAWSVSGSTEAFF. The DNA of the CDR3 is TGTGCCTGGAGTGTGTCGGGTAGCACTGAAGCTTTCTTT.